The 5 T cell receptor beta chains below were found in one sample sequenced in a study of technical replicates of blood from several donors. The assay was immunoSEQ multiplex PCR, and TCRdb's table has in-frame clones only and misses some. The table records about 72,000 clones, 92% of them present only once. Source material: T cells isolated from PBMCs. These receptors originate from a human donor in good health.

This clone was seen only once. This chain joins TRBV10-1 and TRBJ1-4; no clear D. The CDR3 has 15 amino acids. CDR1 is WNHNN, CDR2 SYGVQD, per germline (reference sequence). Deletions cut 3 bases from V and 1 base from J, with 9 bases between. CDR3 in amino acids: CASSESSLTNEKLFF. The DNA for the CDR3 is TGCGCCAGCAGTGAATCCTCCCTAACTAATGAAAAACTGTTTTTT.

The chain has TRBV2 and TRBJ2-7; no reliable D call. The germline V and J ends were trimmed by 8 bases and 2 bases, with 13 bases remaining between them. Germline CDR1 SNHLY, CDR2 FYNNEI. CDR3 size: 13 residues. In DNA form, the CDR3 reads TGTGCCAGCGGTTTGGAGCCCGCCTACGAGCAGTACTTC. This sequence encodes CASGLEPAYEQYF.

V is TRBV7-9 and J is TRBJ1-5, with 7 bases matching TRBD1. The CDR3 is made up of 15 amino acids. The junction had 4 bases not matched to a gene; V was cut back by 5 bases and J by 0 bases. CDR1 and CDR2 (germline): SEHNR, FQNEAQ (reference sequence). The CDR3 spells CASSPGQISNQPQHF. The CDR3 DNA reads as TGTGCCAGCAGCCCGGGACAGATTAGCAATCAGCCCCAGCATTTT.

V is TRBV9 and J is TRBJ1-5, with TRBD1 as a possible D gene (5 bases). The CDR3 runs to 17 residues. The germline V gene has CDR1 SGDLS and CDR2 YYNGEE. The ends were cut back, 3 bases at V and 4 bases at J, with 20 bases in the middle. The CDR3 reads CASSEGPGWGVNQPQHF. CDR3 nucleotides: TGTGCCAGCAGCGAGGGGCCCGGTTGGGGGGTAAATCAGCCCCAGCATTTT.

This clone occurred once. The chain uses TRBV7-9 and TRBJ1-3, with 10 positions matching TRBD1. CDR1 and CDR2 from the germline V gene are SEHNR and FQNEAQ (reference sequence). V was clipped by 4 bases and J by 4 bases; unmatched bases: 10. This CDR3 is built from 17 residues. For the CDR3, the DNA is TGTGCCAGCAGCTATAAGATCGGGACAGGGGTCGGAAACACCATATATTTT. Amino acid sequence: CASSYKIGTGVGNTIYF.